A selection of T cell receptor beta chains follows, all from one sample in a study of shared clonotypes between healthy human individuals. Method: immunoSEQ multiplex PCR; TCRdb's copy keeps in-frame clones and lacks some. The data show 850,000 to 1,200,000 clones, with 75% seen just once and about 1.5% held by the top ten. Sequencing was done on a sample of memory CD4+ T cells sorted from blood. The receptors originated from a young man in good health. Both conserved end residues are part of each CDR3. A D gene is named only where the DNA matches it firmly. Part of the rows lack a size; the others show once, few, many or a class for expanded clones.

CDR3nt,CDR3aa,j_gene,v_gene,d_gene,abundance
TGTGCCAGCAGCTTAGCAGACAGCCCCTACGAGCAGTACTTC,CASSLADSPYEQYF,TRBJ2-7,TRBV7-8,-,-
TGCGCCAGCAGCCAAGAAATTGCGGGGGGCAATGAGCAGTTCTTC,CASSQEIAGGNEQFF,TRBJ2-1,TRBV4-3,TRBD2,-
TGTGCCAGCAGCTCCGGGGGTGGCTTCCGTCTGGAGACCCAGTACTTC,CASSSGGGFRLETQYF,TRBJ2-5,TRBV5-4,-,-
TGTGCCAGCAGTGTACCGCAGGGGACTAGCTATGGCTACACCTTC,CASSVPQGTSYGYTF,TRBJ1-2,TRBV2,-,-
TGTGCCAGCAGTTACACAAGCAATCAGCCCCAGCATTTT,CASSYTSNQPQHF,TRBJ1-5,TRBV6-5,-,-
TGTGCCAGCACGACAGGGGTGGTCTACAATGAGCAGTTCTTC,CASTTGVVYNEQFF,TRBJ2-1,TRBV21-1,-,-
TGTGCTAGCAGCTTAGGCGGGGCCACCGCCCAAGAGACCCAGTACTTC,CASSLGGATAQETQYF,TRBJ2-5,TRBV7-7,-,-
TGCGCCAGCCAGGGGGCGGGCTATGGGGCCAACGTCCTGACTTTC,CASQGAGYGANVLTF,TRBJ2-6,TRBV10-2,TRBD1,-
TGTGCCAGCAGTTTCGGGGCGACTAATTCACCCCTCCACTTT,CASSFGATNSPLHF,TRBJ1-6,TRBV7-2,-,-
TGTGCCAGCAGCTTATACCCCCAAGGGCAGTACTTC,CASSLYPQGQYF,TRBJ2-7,TRBV7-9,-,-
TGTGCCAGTACCCGATCGAGACAGGAAGAGACCCAGTACTTC,CASTRSRQEETQYF,TRBJ2-5,TRBV5-4,-,-
TGTGCCTGGAGCTCCCCTCGGGACAGGGGTGCAACTAATGAAAAACTGTTTTTT,CAWSSPRDRGATNEKLFF,TRBJ1-4,TRBV30,TRBD1,-
TGCGCCAGCAGCCAACAAGGCAGGGGATATAATTCACCCCTCCACTTT,CASSQQGRGYNSPLHF,TRBJ1-6,TRBV5-1,-,-
TGTGCCAGCAGTGGGGAGAAGAACACTGAAGCTTTCTTT,CASSGEKNTEAFF,TRBJ1-1,TRBV2,-,-
TGTGCCAGTAGTATAAGGGAAGCAGACACTGAAGCTTTCTTT,CASSIREADTEAFF,TRBJ1-1,TRBV19,-,-
TGCGCCAGCAGTACGGGGGCTGTCACTGAAGCTTTCTTT,CASSTGAVTEAFF,TRBJ1-1,TRBV10-1,-,-
TGTGCCTGGAGTGCTCAGTTCGACAATGAGCAGTTCTTC,CAWSAQFDNEQFF,TRBJ2-1,TRBV30,-,-
TGTGCCACCAGGGGCTCCAATCAGCCCCAGCATTTT,CATRGSNQPQHF,TRBJ1-5,TRBV19,-,-
TGTGCCAGCTCACGGGGCAGGGCGGACGAGCAGTACTTC,CASSRGRADEQYF,TRBJ2-7,TRBV18,-,-
TGTGCCTGGAGTGTTGAGGGGCCCCCAGACGAGCAGTACTTC,CAWSVEGPPDEQYF,TRBJ2-7,TRBV30,-,-
TGTGCCAGCAGCCAGGACGGGACAGGGGGCGATTCTAACTATGGCTACACCTTC,CASSQDGTGGDSNYGYTF,TRBJ1-2,TRBV5-4,TRBD1,-
TGTGCCAGCAAGGGCGGGGGCTACAATGAGCAGTTCTTC,CASKGGGYNEQFF,TRBJ2-1,TRBV2,TRBD2,-
TGTGCCAGCTCACCACCTGGGACAGGGTTGTCGGGTGATGGCTACACCTTC,CASSPPGTGLSGDGYTF,TRBJ1-2,TRBV18,TRBD1,-
TGTGCCAGCTCACCAAGGCAGGAAGAGACCCAGTACTTC,CASSPRQEETQYF,TRBJ2-5,TRBV18,-,-
TGTGCCAGCAGCTTGATGGAGACCCAGTACTTC,CASSLMETQYF,TRBJ2-5,TRBV5-4,-,once
TGTGCCAGCAGTGCCGGGACAGGGGGATCACCCCTCCACTTT,CASSAGTGGSPLHF,TRBJ1-6,TRBV27,TRBD1,-
TGTGCCAGCACCTTCACCGGGGAGCTGTTTTTT,CASTFTGELFF,TRBJ2-2,TRBV5-6,-,-
TGTGCCAGCAGCTCGCAACAGGGCACGGGGTCCTACGAGCAGTACTTC,CASSSQQGTGSYEQYF,TRBJ2-7,TRBV7-8,-,once